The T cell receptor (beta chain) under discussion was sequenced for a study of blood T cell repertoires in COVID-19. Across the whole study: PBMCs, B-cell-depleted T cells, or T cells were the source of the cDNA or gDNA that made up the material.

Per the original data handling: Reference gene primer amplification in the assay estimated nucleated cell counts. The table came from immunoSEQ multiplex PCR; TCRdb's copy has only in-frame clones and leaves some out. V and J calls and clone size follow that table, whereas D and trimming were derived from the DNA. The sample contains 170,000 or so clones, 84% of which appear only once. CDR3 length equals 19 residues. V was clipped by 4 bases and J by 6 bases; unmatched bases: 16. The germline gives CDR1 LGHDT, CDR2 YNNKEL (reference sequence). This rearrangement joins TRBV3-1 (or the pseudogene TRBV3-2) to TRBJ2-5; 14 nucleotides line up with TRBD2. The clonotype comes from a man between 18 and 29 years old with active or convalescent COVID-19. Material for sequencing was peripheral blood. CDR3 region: CASSRTGTSGRDGLKTQYF. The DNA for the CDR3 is TGTGCCAGCAGCCGTACCGGGACTAGCGGGAGAGATGGGCTGAAGACCCAGTACTTC.